The source of this T cell receptor beta chain is a study of cytomegalovirus exposure and HLA in healthy donors. Points from the study as a whole: Most CMV-associated TCR beta chains appeared HLA-restricted in a later analysis. Analysis was carried out at a later point, and it linked a missense DCLRE1C variant to TCR beta V- and J-gene trimming.

Notes on this clone: Antigen: not known.

Germline V gives CDR1 SGHTA, CDR2 FQGNSA. Trimming stripped 3 bases from V and 2 bases from J, with 18 bases between. This CDR3 is built from 17 residues. This PCR relied on a set of 60 Vbeta primers and 13 Jbeta primers. Data came from immunoSEQ multiplex PCR; TCRdb stores just in-frame clones and leaves some out. The table has 190,000 or so clones, 80% to 85% seen once; the top ten hold around 6%. The TCR sequence derives from a woman aged 50 to 60 in good health and CMV-seropositive. The chain couples TRBV7-2 to TRBJ2-3; D is possibly TRBD1 (6 bases). Sequencing used PBMCs. CDR3 residues: CASSFDARTASTDTQYF. The CDR3 DNA sequence: TGTGCCAGCAGCTTTGATGCGAGGACAGCCTCCACAGATACGCAGTATTTT.